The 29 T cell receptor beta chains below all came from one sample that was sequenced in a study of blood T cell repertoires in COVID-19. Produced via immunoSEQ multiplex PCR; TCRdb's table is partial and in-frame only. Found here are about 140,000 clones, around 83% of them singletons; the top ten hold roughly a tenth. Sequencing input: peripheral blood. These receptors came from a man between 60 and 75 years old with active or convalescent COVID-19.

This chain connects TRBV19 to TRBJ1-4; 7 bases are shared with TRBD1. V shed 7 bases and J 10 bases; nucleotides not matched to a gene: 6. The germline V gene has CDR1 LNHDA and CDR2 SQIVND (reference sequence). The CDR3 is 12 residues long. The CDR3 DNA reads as TGTGCCAGTACCACGACAGGGTCAAAACTGTTTTTT. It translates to CASTTTGSKLFF.

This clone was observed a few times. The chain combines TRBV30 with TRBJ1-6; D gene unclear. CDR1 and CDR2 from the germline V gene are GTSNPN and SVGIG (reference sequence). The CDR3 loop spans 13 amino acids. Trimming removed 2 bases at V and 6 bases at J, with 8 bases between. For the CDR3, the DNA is TGTGCCTGGAGTTTGCATAGTAATTCACCCCTCCACTTT. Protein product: CAWSLHSNSPLHF. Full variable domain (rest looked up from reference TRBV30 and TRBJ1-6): SQTIHQWPATLVQPVGSPLSLECTVEGTSNPNLYWYRQAAGRGLQLLFYSVGIGQISSEVPQNLSASRPQDRQFILSSKKLLLSDSGFYLCAWSLHSNSPLHFGNGTRLTVT.

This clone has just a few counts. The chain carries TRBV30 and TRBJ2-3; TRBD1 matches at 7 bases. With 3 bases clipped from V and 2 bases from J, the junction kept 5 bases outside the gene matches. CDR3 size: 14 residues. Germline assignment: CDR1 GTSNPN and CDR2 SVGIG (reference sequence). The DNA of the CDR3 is TGTGCCTGGAGGACAGGGTTTGTCACAGATACGCAGTATTTT. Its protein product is CAWRTGFVTDTQYF.

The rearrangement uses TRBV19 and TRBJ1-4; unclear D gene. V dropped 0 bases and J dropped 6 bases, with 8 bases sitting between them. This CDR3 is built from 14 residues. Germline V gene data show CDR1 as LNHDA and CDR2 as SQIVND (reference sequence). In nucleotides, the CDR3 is TGTGCCAGTAGTATAGATGTGGCCTATGAAAAACTGTTTTTT. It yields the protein CASSIDVAYEKLFF.

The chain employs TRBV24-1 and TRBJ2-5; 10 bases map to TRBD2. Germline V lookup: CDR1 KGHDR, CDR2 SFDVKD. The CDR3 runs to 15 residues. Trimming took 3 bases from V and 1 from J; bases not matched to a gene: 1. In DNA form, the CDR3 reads TGTGCCACCAGTGATGGGACTAGCGCCCAAGAGACCCAGTACTTC. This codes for CATSDGTSAQETQYF.

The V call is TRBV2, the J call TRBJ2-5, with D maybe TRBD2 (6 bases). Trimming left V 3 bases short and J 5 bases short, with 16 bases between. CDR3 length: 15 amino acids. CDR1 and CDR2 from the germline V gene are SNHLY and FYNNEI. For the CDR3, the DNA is TGTGCCAGCAGTGATCACCTTGGCGGGATGGAGACCCAGTACTTC. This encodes CASSDHLGGMETQYF.

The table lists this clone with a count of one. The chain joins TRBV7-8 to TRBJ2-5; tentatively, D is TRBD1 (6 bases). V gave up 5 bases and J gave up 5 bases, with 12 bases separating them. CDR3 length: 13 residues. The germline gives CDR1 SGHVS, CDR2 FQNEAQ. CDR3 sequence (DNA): TGTGCCAGCAGCCTAGGGGGAGTGGAGACCCAGTACTTC. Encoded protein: CASSLGGVETQYF.

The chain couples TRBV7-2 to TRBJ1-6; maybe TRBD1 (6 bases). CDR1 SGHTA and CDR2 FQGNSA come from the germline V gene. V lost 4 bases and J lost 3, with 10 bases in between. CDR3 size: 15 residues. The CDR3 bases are TGTGCCAGCAGCTCAGACAGGAACTATAATTCACCCCTCCACTTT. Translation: CASSSDRNYNSPLHF.

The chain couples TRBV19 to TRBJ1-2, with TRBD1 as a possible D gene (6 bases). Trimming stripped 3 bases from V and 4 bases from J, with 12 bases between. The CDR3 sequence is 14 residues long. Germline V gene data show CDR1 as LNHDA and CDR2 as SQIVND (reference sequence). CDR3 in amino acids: CASSIGQGFYGYTF. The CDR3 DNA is TGTGCCAGTAGTATCGGGCAGGGGTTCTATGGCTACACCTTC. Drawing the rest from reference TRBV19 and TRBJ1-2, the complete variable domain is DGGITQSPKYLFRKEGQNVTLSCEQNLNHDAMYWYRQDPGQGLRLIYYSQIVNDFQKGDIAEGYSVSREKKESFPLTVTSAQKNPTAFYLCASSIGQGFYGYTFGSGTRLTVV.

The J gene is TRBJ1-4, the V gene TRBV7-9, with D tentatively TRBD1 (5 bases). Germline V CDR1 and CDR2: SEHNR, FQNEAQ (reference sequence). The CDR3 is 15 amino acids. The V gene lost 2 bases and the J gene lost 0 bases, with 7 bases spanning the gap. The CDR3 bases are TGTGCCAGCAGCTTACAGGGTTCAACTAATGAAAAACTGTTTTTT. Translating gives CASSLQGSTNEKLFF.

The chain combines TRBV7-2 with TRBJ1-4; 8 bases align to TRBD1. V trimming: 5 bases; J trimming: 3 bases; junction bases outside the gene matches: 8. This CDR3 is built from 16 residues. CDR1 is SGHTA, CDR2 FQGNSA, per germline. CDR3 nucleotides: TGTGCCAGCAGCAGGCCCGGGGACAGGCCTAATGAAAAACTGTTTTTT. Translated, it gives CASSRPGDRPNEKLFF.

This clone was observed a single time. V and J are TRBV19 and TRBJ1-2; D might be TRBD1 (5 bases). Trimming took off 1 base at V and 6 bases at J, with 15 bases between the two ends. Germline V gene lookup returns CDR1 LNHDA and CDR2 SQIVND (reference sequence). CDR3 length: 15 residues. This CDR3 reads CASSIVLQGHDGYTF. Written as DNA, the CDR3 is TGTGCCAGTAGTATAGTACTCCAGGGCCACGATGGCTACACCTTC.

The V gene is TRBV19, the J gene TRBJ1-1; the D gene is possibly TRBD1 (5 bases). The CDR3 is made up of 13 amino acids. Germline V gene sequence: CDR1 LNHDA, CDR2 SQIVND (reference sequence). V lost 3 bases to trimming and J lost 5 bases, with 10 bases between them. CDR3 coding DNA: TGTGCCAGTAGTATTGAGCAGGGAACTGAAGCTTTCTTT. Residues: CASSIEQGTEAFF.

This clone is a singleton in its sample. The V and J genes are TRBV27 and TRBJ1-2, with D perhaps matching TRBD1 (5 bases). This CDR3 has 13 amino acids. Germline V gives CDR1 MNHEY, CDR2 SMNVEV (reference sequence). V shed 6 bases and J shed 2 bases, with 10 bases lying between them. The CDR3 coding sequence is TGTGCCAGCAGCCCGGGGGGGAACTATGGCTACACCTTC. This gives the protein CASSPGGNYGYTF.

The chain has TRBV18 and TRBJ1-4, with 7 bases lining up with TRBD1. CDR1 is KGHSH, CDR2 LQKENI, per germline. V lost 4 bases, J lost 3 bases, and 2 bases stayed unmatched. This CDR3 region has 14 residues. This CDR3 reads CASSRDRPNEKLFF. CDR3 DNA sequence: TGTGCCAGCTCACGGGACAGACCTAATGAAAAACTGTTTTTT.

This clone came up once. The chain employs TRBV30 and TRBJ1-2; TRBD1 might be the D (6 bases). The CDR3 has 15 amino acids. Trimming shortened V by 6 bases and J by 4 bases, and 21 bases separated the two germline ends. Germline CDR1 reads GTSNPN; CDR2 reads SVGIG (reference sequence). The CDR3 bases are TGTGCCTGTCACCGCGACAGGTCGAACAGCTATGGCTACACCTTC. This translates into CACHRDRSNSYGYTF.

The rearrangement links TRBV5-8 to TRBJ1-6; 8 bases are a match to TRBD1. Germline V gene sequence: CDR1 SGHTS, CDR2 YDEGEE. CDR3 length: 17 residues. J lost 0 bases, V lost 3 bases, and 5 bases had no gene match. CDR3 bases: TGTGCCAGCAGCTGGGGGACAGGAAGCTCCTATAATTCACCCCTCCACTTT. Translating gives CASSWGTGSSYNSPLHF.

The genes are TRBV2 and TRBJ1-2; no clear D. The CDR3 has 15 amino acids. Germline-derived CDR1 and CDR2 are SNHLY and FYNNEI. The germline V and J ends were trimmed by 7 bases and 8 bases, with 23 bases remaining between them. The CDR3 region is CASTESLAGFIGYTF. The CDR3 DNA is TGTGCCAGCACCGAGTCGCTGGCGGGGTTCATAGGCTACACCTTC.

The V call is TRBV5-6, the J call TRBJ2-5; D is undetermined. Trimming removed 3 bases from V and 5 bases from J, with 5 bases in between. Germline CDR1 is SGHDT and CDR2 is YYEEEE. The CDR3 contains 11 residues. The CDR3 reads CASSYRETQYF. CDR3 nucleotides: TGTGCCAGCAGCTACCGGGAGACCCAGTACTTC.

CDR3 DNA sequence: TGTGCCAGCAGTTACGGGCTCACAGGAGTAGGCTACACCTTC. Translated, it gives CASSYGLTGVGYTF. The J gene is TRBJ1-2, the V gene TRBV6-2 or TRBV6-3, with D possibly matching TRBD1 (5 bases). Germline V gene lookup returns CDR1 MNHEY and CDR2 SVGEGT. The CDR3 is 14 amino acids. V lost 2 bases and J lost 8, with 15 bases in between.

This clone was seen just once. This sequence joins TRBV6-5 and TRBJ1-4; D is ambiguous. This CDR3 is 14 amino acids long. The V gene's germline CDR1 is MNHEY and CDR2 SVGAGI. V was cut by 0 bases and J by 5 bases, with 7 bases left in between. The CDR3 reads CASSYSSMNEKLFF. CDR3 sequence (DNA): TGTGCCAGCAGTTACTCGAGTATGAATGAAAAACTGTTTTTT.

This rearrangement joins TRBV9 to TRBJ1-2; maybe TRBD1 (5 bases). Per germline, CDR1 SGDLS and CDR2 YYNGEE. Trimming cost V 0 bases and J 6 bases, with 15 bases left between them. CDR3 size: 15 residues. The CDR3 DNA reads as TGTGCCAGCAGCGTAGAAGCGGGGCGTAGTAATGGCTACACCTTC. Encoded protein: CASSVEAGRSNGYTF.

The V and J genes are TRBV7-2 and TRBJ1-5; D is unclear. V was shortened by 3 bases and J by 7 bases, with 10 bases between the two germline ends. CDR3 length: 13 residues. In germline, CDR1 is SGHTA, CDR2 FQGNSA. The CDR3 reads CASSFGEEQPQHF. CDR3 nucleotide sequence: TGTGCCAGCAGCTTTGGGGAGGAACAGCCCCAGCATTTT.

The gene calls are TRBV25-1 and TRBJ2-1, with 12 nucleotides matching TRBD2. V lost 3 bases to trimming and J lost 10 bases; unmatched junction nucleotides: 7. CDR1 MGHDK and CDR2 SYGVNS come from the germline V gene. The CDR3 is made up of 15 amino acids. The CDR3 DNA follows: TGTGCCAGCAGTGATGCTAGCGGGGGGGTCGGCGAGCAGTTCTTC. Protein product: CASSDASGGVGEQFF. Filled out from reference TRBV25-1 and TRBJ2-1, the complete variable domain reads EADIYQTPRYLVIGTGKKITLECSQTMGHDKMYWYQQDPGMELHLIHYSYGVNSTEKGDLSSESTVSRIRTEHFPLTLESARPSHTSQYLCASSDASGGVGEQFFGPGTRLTVL.

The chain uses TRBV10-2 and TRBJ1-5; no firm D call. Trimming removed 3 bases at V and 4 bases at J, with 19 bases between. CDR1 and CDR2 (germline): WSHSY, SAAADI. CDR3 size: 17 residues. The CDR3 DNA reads TGCGCCAGCAGTGATCGGGAGTTAATAATCGGTAATCAGCCCCAGCATTTT. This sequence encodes CASSDRELIIGNQPQHF.

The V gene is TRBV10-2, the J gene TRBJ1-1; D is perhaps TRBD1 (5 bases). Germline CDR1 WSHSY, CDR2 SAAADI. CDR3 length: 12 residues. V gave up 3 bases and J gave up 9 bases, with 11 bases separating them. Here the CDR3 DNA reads TGCGCCAGCAGTGATACGGACATTCAAGCTTTCTTT. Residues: CASSDTDIQAFF.

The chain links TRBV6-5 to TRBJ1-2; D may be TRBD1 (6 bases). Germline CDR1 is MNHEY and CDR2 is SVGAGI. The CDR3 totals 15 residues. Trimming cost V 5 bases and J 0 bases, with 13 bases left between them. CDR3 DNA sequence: TGTGCCAGCAGTCCAGGACAGCTATCTAACTATGGCTACACCTTC. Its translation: CASSPGQLSNYGYTF.

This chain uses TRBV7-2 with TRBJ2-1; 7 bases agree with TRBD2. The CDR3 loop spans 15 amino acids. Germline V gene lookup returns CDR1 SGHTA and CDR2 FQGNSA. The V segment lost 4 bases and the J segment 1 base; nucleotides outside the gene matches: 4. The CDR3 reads CASSSSGKSYNEQFF. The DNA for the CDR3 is TGTGCCAGCAGCTCGAGCGGGAAATCCTACAATGAGCAGTTCTTC.

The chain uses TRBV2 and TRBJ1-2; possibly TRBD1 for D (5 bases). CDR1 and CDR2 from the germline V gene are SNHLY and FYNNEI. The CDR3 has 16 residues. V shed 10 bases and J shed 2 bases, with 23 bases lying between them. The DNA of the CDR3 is TGTGCCATAAATTCCAATGGCGGGGGTTTCAACTATGGCTACACCTTC. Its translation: CAINSNGGGFNYGYTF. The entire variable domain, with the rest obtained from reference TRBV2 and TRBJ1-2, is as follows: EPEVTQTPSHQVTQMGQEVILRCVPISNHLYFYWYRQILGQKVEFLVSFYNNEISEKSEIFDDQFSVERPDGSNFTLKIRSTKLEDSAMYFCAINSNGGGFNYGYTFGSGTRLTVV.